A single count supports the clone carrying this TCR beta chain. The data derive from a study of blood T cell repertoires in COVID-19. About the study: Material from acute and convalescent COVID-19 was sourced from the United States, Italy and Spain. In each case, the material was cDNA or gDNA derived from T cells, B-cell-depleted T cells, or PBMCs.

The V end lost 6 bases, the J end lost 2 bases, and 14 bases lay between the germline ends. The CDR3 covers 14 residues. Per germline, CDR1 SGHRS and CDR2 YFSETQ. Authors' analysis steps: How many nucleated cells were present was estimated from reference gene primer amplification. The assay was immunoSEQ multiplex PCR, and TCRdb's table has in-frame clones only and misses some. V, J and clone size are those of that table, while D and trimming were read from the DNA. The table lists under 250,000 clones, 82% of them singletons. The receptor was isolated from a woman between 18 and 29 years old with acute or convalescent COVID-19. Sequenced: peripheral blood. The V and J genes are TRBV5-1 and TRBJ2-5, with a tentative D call TRBD2 (5 bases). The CDR3 sequence: CASNGGSLQETQYF. CDR3 DNA sequence: TGCGCCAGCAACGGAGGTTCGCTACAAGAGACCCAGTACTTC. Together with reference TRBV5-1 and TRBJ2-5, the CDR3 gives the full variable domain: KAGVTQTPRYLIKTRGQQVTLSCSPISGHRSVSWYQQTPGQGLQFLFEYFSETQRNKGNFPGRFSGRQFSNSRSEMNVSTLELGDSALYLCASNGGSLQETQYFGPGTRLLVL.